Shown below are 18 T cell receptor beta chains from a single sample sequenced in a study of T cell responses to AZD1222 COVID-19 vaccine listed by TCRdb under 2021. In the paper's terms, the time point label means: about 28 days (+/-7) after the second vaccine dose. Libraries were prepared through the immunoSEQ multiplex PCR assay. The source is immuneACCESS, and TCRdb retained only in-frame sequences with V and J called. Part of the clones is not carried over; for the studies checked, unresolved V genes explain less than half of this, and the remainder is unexplained. The table for this sample lists around 26,000 clones; roughly 88% of them were counted only once. The ten largest clones represent 2.5% to 3% of the sample. The source material was peripheral blood, sampled 28 days after the second AZD1222 dose. The receptors here all came from an adult who received the AZD1222 COVID-19 vaccine.

V usage is TRBV4-2 and J usage is TRBJ1-6, with 8 bases fitting TRBD1. Germline V lookup: CDR1 LGHNA, CDR2 YNFKEQ. The CDR3 is 16 amino acids. V dropped 0 bases and J dropped 11; count of bases not matched to a gene: 9. The CDR3 sequence is CASSQDMATGATPLHF. DNA of the CDR3: TGTGCCAGCAGCCAAGATATGGCGACAGGGGCGACACCCCTCCACTTT.

The chain couples TRBV6-5 to TRBJ2-7, with D perhaps matching TRBD2 (5 bases). The CDR3 has 14 residues. Germline assignment: CDR1 MNHEY and CDR2 SVGAGI. Trimming removed 4 bases at V and 2 bases at J, with 12 bases between. This chain's CDR3 is CASSSEGGPYEQYF. CDR3 sequence (DNA): TGTGCCAGCAGTTCGGAAGGAGGCCCCTACGAGCAGTACTTC.

The rearrangement uses TRBV6-1 and TRBJ1-1; TRBD1 is a possible D gene (6 bases). CDR1 and CDR2 from the germline V gene are MNHNS and SASEGT. CDR3 length: 14 residues. Trimming pared 7 bases from V and 1 base from J, leaving 13 bases between. The CDR3 nucleotides are TGTGCCAGCAACCCAGGGGATGGGAACACTGAAGCTTTCTTT. Translation: CASNPGDGNTEAFF.

The chain uses TRBV7-9 and TRBJ2-5; TRBD1 is a possible D gene (5 bases). CDR1 SEHNR and CDR2 FQNEAQ come from the germline V gene (reference sequence). The CDR3 runs to 15 residues. The V end was cut by 0 bases, the J end by 3 bases, with 11 bases between. The CDR3 region is CASSLALGREETQYF. In nucleotides, the CDR3 is TGTGCCAGCAGCTTAGCGCTCGGCAGGGAAGAGACCCAGTACTTC.

The V gene is TRBV7-2, the J gene TRBJ2-1, with 7 bases identical to TRBD2. The germline V gene encodes CDR1 SGHTA and CDR2 FQGNSA. The CDR3 is 14 amino acids. V shed 3 bases, J shed 4 bases, and the junction held 3 bases outside the gene matches. CDR3 region: CASSLAGGYNEQFF. The CDR3 region has the DNA TGTGCCAGCAGCTTGGCCGGGGGGTACAATGAGCAGTTCTTC.

The chain combines TRBV2 with TRBJ2-3; 13 bases align to TRBD2. Germline-derived CDR1 and CDR2 are SNHLY and FYNNEI. This CDR3 has 16 amino acids. The V segment lost 6 bases and the J segment 4 bases; nucleotides outside the gene matches: 7. CDR3 protein: CASRKTSGGLPDTQYF. CDR3 bases: TGTGCCAGCAGGAAGACTAGCGGGGGGCTCCCAGATACGCAGTATTTT.

The rearrangement joins TRBV4-2 to TRBJ2-7, with 10 bases lining up with TRBD2. The CDR3 runs to 16 residues. The junction had 9 bases not matched to a gene; V was cut back by 4 bases and J by 3 bases. The germline V gene encodes CDR1 LGHNA and CDR2 YNFKEQ. In DNA form, the CDR3 reads TGTGCCAGCAGCCCCCGGACTAGCGGCGGCGGCTACGAGCAGTACTTC. Translated: CASSPRTSGGGYEQYF.

The chain employs TRBV5-1 and TRBJ2-1; a possible D gene is TRBD2 (5 bases). The CDR3 consists of 15 residues. Germline CDR1 is SGHRS and CDR2 is YFSETQ. V was trimmed by 0 bases and J by 10 bases, leaving 17 bases between them. CDR3 in amino acids: CASSLAVDYPEEQFF. The CDR3 bases are TGCGCCAGCAGCTTGGCCGTAGACTATCCCGAAGAGCAGTTCTTC.

The CDR3 bases are TGTGCCAGCAGCCAAGAGGGTCTTTTGAACACTGAAGCTTTCTTT. Translated: CASSQEGLLNTEAFF. This chain connects TRBV3-1 (or the pseudogene TRBV3-2) to TRBJ1-1, with D unresolved. From germline, CDR1 is LGHDT and CDR2 YNNKEL (reference sequence). V gave up 0 bases and J gave up 0 bases, with 8 bases separating them. The length of the CDR3 is 15 residues.

The gene calls are TRBV27 and TRBJ2-7, with TRBD1 matching 9 bases. This CDR3 contains 16 residues. Trimming cost V 0 bases and J 2 bases; bases outside gene matches: 5. The germline CDR1 and CDR2 sequences are MNHEY and SMNVEV (reference sequence). The CDR3 sequence: CASSLSGTGLTYEQYF. CDR3 in DNA: TGTGCCAGCAGTTTATCTGGGACAGGGTTAACCTACGAGCAGTACTTC.

The V call is TRBV27, the J call TRBJ2-5; TRBD1 is a possible D gene (5 bases). Germline lookup yields CDR1 MNHEY and CDR2 SMNVEV (reference sequence). The germline V and J ends were trimmed by 3 bases and 5 bases, with 7 bases remaining between them. The CDR3 consists of 12 residues. The chain's CDR3 is CASSFPGETQYF. The CDR3 DNA follows: TGTGCCAGCAGTTTTCCAGGGGAGACCCAGTACTTC.

The J gene is TRBJ1-3, the V gene TRBV27; unclear D gene. Trimming pared 4 bases from V and 4 bases from J, leaving 11 bases between. Per germline, CDR1 MNHEY and CDR2 SMNVEV (reference sequence). The CDR3 runs 14 residues. CDR3 in amino acids: CASSSSGRGNTIYF. CDR3 sequence (DNA): TGTGCCAGCAGTTCGTCTGGGCGAGGAAACACCATATATTTT.

The rearrangement joins TRBV28 to TRBJ2-7; 9 bases line up with TRBD1. In germline, CDR1 is MDHEN, CDR2 SYDVKM. The CDR3 runs 17 residues. Losses at the gene ends were 6 bases for V and 0 bases for J; bases not matched to a gene: 12. The CDR3 is CASSLSHGTGNSYEQYF. CDR3 nucleotides: TGTGCCAGCAGCCTATCTCACGGGACAGGGAACTCCTACGAGCAGTACTTC.

This clone occurred a few times. The CDR3 loop is CASTEDNYGYTF. The DNA of the CDR3 is TGTGCCAGTACCGAGGACAACTATGGCTACACCTTC. V usage is TRBV19 and J usage is TRBJ1-2; D remains ambiguous. The germline V gene has CDR1 LNHDA and CDR2 SQIVND (reference sequence). This CDR3 comprises 12 residues. V was clipped by 7 bases and J by 2 bases, with 8 bases between them.

The V gene is TRBV3-1 (or the pseudogene TRBV3-2), the J gene TRBJ2-2; D perhaps matches TRBD1 (5 bases). Between the trimmed V and J ends, which lost 1 base and 4 bases, there was a span of 7 bases. The germline V gene encodes CDR1 LGHDT and CDR2 YNNKEL (reference sequence). The CDR3 is made up of 14 amino acids. The CDR3 bases are TGTGCCAGCAGCCAAGGGGGCGGCACCGGGGAGCTGTTTTTT. It codes for CASSQGGGTGELFF.

The V call is TRBV10-1, the J call TRBJ2-3; TRBD1 agrees at 10 bases. The V gene end was trimmed by 4 bases and the J gene end by 3 bases; junction bases not matched to a gene: 4. CDR3 length: 15 residues. Per germline, CDR1 WNHNN and CDR2 SYGVQD (reference sequence). The CDR3 DNA reads as TGCGCCAGCAGTGGCGGGACAGGGGAGACAGATACGCAGTATTTT. Translated, it gives CASSGGTGETDTQYF.

CDR3 in amino acids: CASSGGLANEQFF. Here the CDR3 DNA reads TGTGCCAGCAGTGGGGGACTAGCCAATGAGCAGTTCTTC. The chain joins TRBV2 to TRBJ2-1; 9 positions agree with TRBD2. Trimming cost V 4 bases and J 6 bases; bases outside gene matches: 1. This CDR3 has 13 amino acids. The germline V gene encodes CDR1 SNHLY and CDR2 FYNNEI.

This clone was seen a handful of times. J is TRBJ2-7 and V is TRBV7-2; weak D call: TRBD1 (5 bases). Looked up from germline, CDR1 is SGHTA and CDR2 is FQGNSA. The CDR3 runs to 15 residues. Trimming removed 2 bases at V and 3 bases at J, with 14 bases between. Written as DNA, the CDR3 is TGTGCCAGCAGCTTATACTTCCAGGGAAACTACGAGCAGTACTTC. Translating it yields CASSLYFQGNYEQYF.